Each of the 2 T cell receptor beta chains below was sequenced from the same sample in a study of OX40 agonist ivuxolimab in advanced cancers. Using immunoSEQ multiplex PCR, the repertoire was profiled, and TCRdb retains in-frame clones only, with some absent. The sample records about 60,000 clones, nearly 85% being singletons. The sample here was CD4+ or CD8+ T cells sorted from blood, taken in a trial of the OX40 agonist ivuxolimab. These receptors all stem from an adult with an advanced solid tumor such as melanoma, head and neck, liver or kidney cancer.

This sequence joins TRBV6-5 and TRBJ2-2; D remains unclear. CDR1 and CDR2 from the germline V gene are MNHEY and SVGAGI. Trimming cost V 7 bases and J 0 bases, with 6 bases left between them. This CDR3 is built from 13 residues. The CDR3 is CASKVTNTGELFF. The CDR3 coding sequence is TGTGCCAGCAAGGTTACGAACACCGGGGAGCTGTTTTTT.

The rearrangement joins TRBV2 to TRBJ2-5; D is uncertain. V dropped 8 bases and J dropped 0 bases, with 10 bases sitting between them. CDR1 and CDR2 from the germline V gene are SNHLY and FYNNEI. The CDR3 is 13 residues long. The CDR3 region is CASGMGYQETQYF. CDR3 nucleotides: TGTGCCAGCGGGATGGGGTACCAAGAGACCCAGTACTTC.